A single sample gave rise to the 25 T cell receptor beta chains below, sequenced in a study of T cell repertoires in cytomegalovirus infection. MiXCR, applied by TCRdb to the reads, yields one record per CDR3 protein. This sample carries about 920,000 distinct CDR3 sequences, around 30% of them seen once, and the ten largest clones take around 15%. For these TCRs, the target antigens are not known. The sequencing here drew on cultured CD8+ T cells from PBMCs, taken from culture after CMV antigen stimulation. The receptors were gathered from a human donor in good health (CMV status not recorded). Some clones in this sample may be carry-over from other donors' samples.

In its sample, this clonotype was seen once. One end of the junction does not line up with germline, which may come from a read error. The V and J genes are TRBV7-8 and TRBJ2-5, with 10 nucleotides matching TRBD2. Germline loops: CDR1 SGHVS, CDR2 FQNEAQ. The CDR3 totals 14 residues. The CDR3 nucleotides read TGTGCCAGCAGCCCTAGCGGGGGAGTGGAGACCCGGTACTTC. Translated: CASSPSGGVETRYF.

The chain links TRBV6-1 to TRBJ2-3; 11 bases are a match to TRBD1. The CDR3 is 20 amino acids. Germline CDR1 and CDR2: MNHNS and SASEGT. With V trimmed by 4 bases and J by 2 bases, 17 bases remained unmatched. The CDR3 bases are TGTGCCAGCAGTGCCGCGAGGACAGGGGGCCTCCTTGGGCCCACAGATACGCAGTATTTT. It encodes CASSAARTGGLLGPTDTQYF.

This clonotype was observed a handful of times. The V and J genes are TRBV12-3 or TRBV12-4 and TRBJ2-4; 9 bases align to TRBD1. Trimming at V came to 5 bases and at J to 9 bases, leaving 8 bases not matched to a gene. This CDR3 is 14 amino acids long. The CDR3 sequence is CASSITGGRSIQYF. CDR3 DNA sequence: TGTGCCAGCAGTATTACAGGGGGCCGGTCCATTCAGTACTTC.

This sequence joins TRBV12-3 or TRBV12-4 and TRBJ2-3, with unresolved D. V lost 7 bases, J lost 0 bases, and 14 bases lay in between. This CDR3 has 15 residues. DNA of the CDR3: TGTGCCAGCACCCTTGTGGGTTTAAGCACAGATACGCAGTATTTT. Its protein product is CASTLVGLSTDTQYF.

This clonotype was observed at least ten times. The chain links TRBV19 to TRBJ1-5, with 9 bases identical to TRBD1. CDR3 length equals 18 residues. V shed 0 bases and J 5 bases; nucleotides not matched to a gene: 11. Germline V gene lookup returns CDR1 LNHDA and CDR2 SQIVND (reference sequence). The CDR3 sequence: CASSIDLKTRDRDQPQHF. CDR3 nucleotides: TGTGCCAGTAGTATAGATTTGAAGACCCGGGACAGGGATCAGCCCCAGCATTTT.

This clonotype has just a few counts. The chain employs TRBV6-6 and TRBJ2-2, with 10 bases fitting TRBD2. The CDR3 runs to 15 residues. Trimming at V came to 6 bases and at J to 5 bases, leaving 6 bases not matched to a gene. CDR1 is MNHNY, CDR2 SVGAGI, per germline (reference sequence). In DNA, the CDR3 is TGTGCCAGCAGGGTAGCGGGGGGTAGGACCGGGGAGCTGTTTTTT. Encoded protein: CASRVAGGRTGELFF.

The gene calls are TRBV7-9 and TRBJ2-5; 14 bases agree with TRBD2. Looked up from germline, CDR1 is SEHNR and CDR2 is FQNEAQ (reference sequence). The CDR3 covers 17 residues. V lost 4 bases to trimming and J lost 4 bases; unmatched junction nucleotides: 8. The CDR3 loop reads CASSSGTSGGARETQYF. The CDR3, as DNA: TGTGCCAGCAGCTCCGGGACTAGCGGGGGAGCGCGAGAGACCCAGTACTTC.

This sequence joins TRBV7-8 and TRBJ1-5; D is possibly TRBD1 (5 bases). The V and J ends lost 4 bases and 5 bases respectively, with 12 bases between them. The CDR3 has 14 amino acids. CDR1 is SGHVS, CDR2 FQNEAQ, per germline. Here the CDR3 reads CASSSRVSYQPQHF. CDR3 bases: TGTGCCAGCAGCTCCAGGGTCTCATATCAGCCCCAGCATTTT.

This clonotype was counted ten times or more. V usage is TRBV28 and J usage is TRBJ1-5; D is unclear. Germline V gives CDR1 MDHEN, CDR2 SYDVKM. V was pared by 6 bases and J by 2 bases, with 14 bases between. This CDR3 is built from 15 residues. The CDR3 DNA reads as TGTGCCAGCAGCCCGCCGCGTAGCGGCAATCAGCCCCAGCATTTT. It codes for CASSPPRSGNQPQHF.

In its sample, this clonotype was seen a few times. V usage is TRBV19 and J usage is TRBJ1-1, with D possibly TRBD1 on 5 matching bases. This CDR3 contains 13 residues. V lost 7 bases and J lost 1, with 10 bases in between. The germline CDR1 and CDR2 sequences are LNHDA and SQIVND (reference sequence). CDR3 DNA: TGTGCCAGTAAGGCCAGGGAGAACACTGAAGCTTTCTTT. It is translated as CASKARENTEAFF.

The V and J genes are TRBV27 and TRBJ1-2; 11 nucleotides match TRBD1. The germline CDR1 and CDR2 sequences are MNHEY and SMNVEV (reference sequence). The CDR3 contains 16 residues. V dropped 5 bases and J dropped 6; count of bases not matched to a gene: 11. CDR3 in amino acids: CASSPAYRTGGDGYTF. CDR3 DNA: TGTGCCAGCAGTCCCGCCTATCGGACAGGGGGCGATGGCTACACCTTC.

The genes are TRBV6-2 or TRBV6-3 and TRBJ2-2; D remains ambiguous. The germline V and J ends were trimmed by 0 bases and 7 bases, with 9 bases remaining between them. The CDR3 extends over 14 amino acids. The germline gives CDR1 MNHEY, CDR2 SVGEGT. CDR3 region: CASSYSETLGELFF. CDR3 coding DNA: TGTGCCAGCAGTTACTCAGAGACCCTCGGGGAGCTGTTTTTT.

V and J are TRBV12-3 or TRBV12-4 and TRBJ1-6, with 7 bases matching TRBD1. This CDR3 contains 19 residues. V was pared by 6 bases and J by 7 bases, with 21 bases of the junction left unmatched. The chain's CDR3 is CASSHSGYRGPQENSPLHF. CDR3 DNA: TGTGCCAGCAGCCACTCCGGTTACAGGGGCCCCCAGGAAAATTCACCCCTCCACTTT.

Ten or more counts support this clonotype. This rearrangement joins TRBV7-9 to TRBJ2-1; 7 bases are shared with TRBD1. From germline, CDR1 is SEHNR and CDR2 FQNEAQ (reference sequence). CDR3 length: 15 amino acids. J gave up 4 bases and V 2 bases, and 5 bases lay outside the gene matches. In DNA form, the CDR3 reads TGTGCCAGCAGCTTACCGCGACAGGGATACAATGAGCAGTTCTTC. Its translation is CASSLPRQGYNEQFF.

This clonotype came up a few times. This chain uses TRBV6-2 or TRBV6-3 with TRBJ1-5; 8 bases are shared with TRBD1. The CDR3 covers 15 residues. With V trimmed by 0 bases and J by 7 bases, 5 bases remained unmatched. In germline, CDR1 is MNHEY, CDR2 SVGEGT. The CDR3 sequence: CASSYSGQGRQPQHF. The CDR3 DNA sequence: TGTGCCAGCAGTTACTCAGGACAGGGAAGGCAGCCCCAGCATTTT.

V and J are TRBV7-6 and TRBJ2-5; the D gene is possibly TRBD2 (6 bases). Germline lookup yields CDR1 SGHVS and CDR2 FNYEAQ. With 5 bases removed from V and 2 bases from J, the gap between germline ends came to 15 bases. The CDR3 length is 15 residues. Here the CDR3 DNA reads TGTGCCAGCAGCCCCCCCGGGACTTTACAAGAGACCCAGTACTTC. Residues: CASSPPGTLQETQYF.

This chain uses TRBV12-3 or TRBV12-4 with TRBJ2-7; D is tentatively TRBD1 or TRBD2 (6 bases each). The CDR3 covers 15 residues. V was cut by 4 bases and J by 2 bases, with 15 bases left in between. CDR3 region: CASSSEGKGAYEQYV. As DNA, the CDR3 is TGTGCCAGCAGTTCGGAGGGCAAGGGGGCCTACGAGCAGTACGTC.

The gene calls are TRBV12-5 and TRBJ2-1; D remains ambiguous. Trimming left V 2 bases short and J 2 bases short, with 4 bases between. Looked up from germline, CDR1 is LGHNT and CDR2 is FRNRAP. The length of the CDR3 is 13 residues. The CDR3 is CASGLYTYNEQFF. CDR3 in DNA: TGTGCTAGTGGTTTGTATACCTACAATGAGCAGTTCTTC.

The rearrangement joins TRBV6-1 to TRBJ2-1, with TRBD1 matching 7 bases. CDR1 and CDR2 from the germline V gene are MNHNS and SASEGT. The V segment lost 1 base and the J segment 15 bases; nucleotides outside the gene matches: 18. The CDR3 totals 16 residues. CDR3 nucleotides: TGTGCCAGCAGTGAAGAGCTGAGTTTGGGATTGCAGGGGGTGTTCTTC. Translating gives CASSEELSLGLQGVFF.

This clonotype appeared a few times. The chain uses TRBV6-4 and TRBJ1-4; 7 nucleotides line up with TRBD1. The V gene end was trimmed by 0 bases and the J gene end by 8 bases; junction bases not matched to a gene: 9. This CDR3 is 16 amino acids long. Germline CDR1 and CDR2: MRHNA and SNTAGT. This CDR3 reads CASSDSSRDSPEKLFF. The CDR3 DNA follows: TGTGCCAGCAGTGACTCCTCCCGGGACAGTCCCGAAAAACTGTTTTTT.

The chain combines TRBV15 with TRBJ2-7, with 9 bases fitting TRBD1. This CDR3 comprises 15 residues. V shed 2 bases and J 4 bases; nucleotides not matched to a gene: 6. Germline values: CDR1 LNHNV, CDR2 YYDKDF (reference sequence). The chain's CDR3 is CATSRTRQGGYEQYV. The CDR3 coding sequence is TGTGCCACCAGCAGAACTCGACAGGGGGGGTACGAGCAGTACGTC.

This clonotype showed up just a few times. The genes are TRBV7-9 and TRBJ1-1; possibly TRBD1 for D (6 bases). The V end lost 4 bases, the J end lost 3 bases, and 18 bases lay between the germline ends. Germline assignment: CDR1 SEHNR and CDR2 FQNEAQ (reference sequence). The CDR3 length is 16 residues. CDR3 residues: CASSSLGGPIDTEAFF. For the CDR3, the DNA is TGTGCCAGCAGCTCCTTGGGGGGGCCGATAGACACTGAAGCTTTCTTT.

This clonotype was picked up a small number of times. The rearrangement links TRBV7-9 to TRBJ2-7; no firm D call. The CDR3 is made up of 11 amino acids. V lost 5 bases to trimming and J lost 3 bases, with 5 bases between them. Germline CDR1 is SEHNR and CDR2 is FQNEAQ (reference sequence). The CDR3 sequence is CASSGVYEQYF. DNA for the CDR3: TGTGCCAGCAGCGGGGTCTACGAGCAGTACTTC.

With respect to this clonotype: The DNA is omitted, as the CDR3 cannot be located on it reliably, and the CDR3 follows TCRdb's listing. The gene calls are TRBV7-2 and TRBJ1-5; the table names TRBD1, a call not compared with the DNA. Germline CDR1 is SGHTA and CDR2 is FQGNSA. The CDR3 has 19 amino acids, counting both end residues. This CDR3 is CASSLAQGAWGNGNQPRHF.

Only a few counts were recorded for this clonotype. The V gene is TRBV19, the J gene TRBJ2-2, with TRBD1 matching over 9 bases. The CDR3 is made up of 16 amino acids. The V segment lost 5 bases and the J segment 6 bases; nucleotides outside the gene matches: 10. CDR1 LNHDA and CDR2 SQIVND come from the germline V gene (reference sequence). The CDR3 DNA sequence: TGTGCCAGTAGTGTCCGGGACAGGGTCATTGCCGGGGAGCTGTTTTTT. It yields the protein CASSVRDRVIAGELFF.